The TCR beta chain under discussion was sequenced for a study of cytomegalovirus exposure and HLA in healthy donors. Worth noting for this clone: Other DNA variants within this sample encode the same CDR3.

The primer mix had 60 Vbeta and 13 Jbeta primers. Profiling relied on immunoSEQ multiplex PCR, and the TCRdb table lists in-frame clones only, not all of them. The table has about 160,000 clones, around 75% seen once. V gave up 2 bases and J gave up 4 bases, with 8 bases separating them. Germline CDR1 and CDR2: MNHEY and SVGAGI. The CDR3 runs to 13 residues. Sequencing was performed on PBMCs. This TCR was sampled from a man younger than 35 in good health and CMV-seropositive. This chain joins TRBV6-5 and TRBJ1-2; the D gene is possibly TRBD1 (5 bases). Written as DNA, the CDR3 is TGTGCCAGCAGTTACGGGGCAGGCTATGGCTACACCTTC. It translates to CASSYGAGYGYTF.